This T cell receptor (beta chain) was observed in a study of shared clonotypes between healthy human individuals. Method: immunoSEQ multiplex PCR; TCRdb's copy keeps in-frame clones and lacks some. This table has roughly 2.2 million clones, just under 95% appearing once. The CDR3 extends over 18 amino acids. V lost 1 base to trimming and J lost 1 base; unmatched junction nucleotides: 12. CDR1 and CDR2 (germline): SGHTA, FQGTGA. Healthy HIV-negative adults without recent acute infections or vaccinations served as donors. The sequencing input was naive CD4+ T cells from PBMCs. Subset specified: CD45RA+ positively selected. The sequence came from a man aged 18 to 35 in good health. Some clones in this sample may be carry-over from other donors' samples. This chain joins TRBV7-3 and TRBJ2-5; 7 bases line up with TRBD2. CDR3 residues: CASSLRGKGGSAQETQYF. The DNA for the CDR3 is TGTGCCAGCAGCTTAAGGGGCAAGGGCGGGAGTGCCCAAGAGACCCAGTACTTC.